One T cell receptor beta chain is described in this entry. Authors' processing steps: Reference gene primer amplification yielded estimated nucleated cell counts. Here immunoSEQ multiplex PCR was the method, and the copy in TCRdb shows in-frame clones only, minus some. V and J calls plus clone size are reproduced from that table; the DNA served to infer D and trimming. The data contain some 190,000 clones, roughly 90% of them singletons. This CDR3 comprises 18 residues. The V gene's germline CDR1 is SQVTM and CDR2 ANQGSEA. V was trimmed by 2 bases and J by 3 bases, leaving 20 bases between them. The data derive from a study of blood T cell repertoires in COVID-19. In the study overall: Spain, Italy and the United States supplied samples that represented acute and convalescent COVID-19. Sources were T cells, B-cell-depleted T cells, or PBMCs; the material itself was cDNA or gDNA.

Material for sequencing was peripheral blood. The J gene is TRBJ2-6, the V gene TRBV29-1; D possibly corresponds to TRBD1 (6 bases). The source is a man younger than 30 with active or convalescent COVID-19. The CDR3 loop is CSVEKMGHTLGGANVLTF. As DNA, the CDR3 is TGCAGCGTTGAAAAAATGGGACATACCCTCGGTGGGGCCAACGTCCTGACTTTC.